This entry is about one T cell receptor (beta chain). Its antigen is as yet unknown. Researchers ran the PCR with 60 Vbeta and 13 Jbeta primers. Original handling: About 9.9 million shared chains were among approximately 87 million unique TCR beta chains counted in a later analysis. Here immunoSEQ multiplex PCR was the method, and the copy in TCRdb shows in-frame clones only, minus some. The V and J calls and clone size are taken from that table; D and trimming were inferred from the DNA. Here the sample spans roughly 100,000 clones, around 78% being singletons. These data belong to a study of cytomegalovirus exposure and HLA in healthy donors. Study results and limitations: Segments of the TCR beta V type were, in most cases, productive about 87% or about 30% of the time in an earlier analysis.

Donors were ostensibly healthy at sampling, although undocumented immune exposures were probable. The V gene lost 5 bases and the J gene lost 5 bases, with 14 bases spanning the gap. Looked up from germline, CDR1 is SGHRS and CDR2 is YFSETQ. The CDR3 consists of 13 residues. The TCR was taken from a male donor in good health and CMV-seronegative. The sample comprised PBMCs. The chain couples TRBV5-1 to TRBJ2-7; no clear D gene. CDR3 nucleotides: TGCGCCAGCAGTTCCGGCGGCTTTCACGAGCAGTACTTC. Translation gives CASSSGGFHEQYF.